One sample yielded the 24 T cell receptor beta chains listed below, sequenced in a study of blood T cell repertoires in COVID-19. Data came from immunoSEQ multiplex PCR; TCRdb stores just in-frame clones and leaves some out. Here the sample spans a few hundred thousand clones, almost 90% being singletons. What was sequenced was peripheral blood. Receptors were obtained from a woman aged 55-75 years with COVID-19, enrolled during active disease.

A single count supports this clone. The junction and the germline gene differ at one end; a read error may be behind it. The chain links TRBV7-7 to TRBJ2-5, with 7 bases that match TRBD1. Germline CDR1 is SSHAT and CDR2 is FNYEAQ (reference sequence). The CDR3 totals 15 residues. The CDR3 DNA reads TGTGCTAGCAGCTTAGGGGACAGAAGCTGGGAGACCCAGTACTTC. Translation gives CASSLGDRSWETQYF.

This clone has only one observation. The chain joins TRBV7-2 to TRBJ1-5; the D gene is possibly TRBD1 (6 bases). CDR3 length: 14 amino acids. Germline V gene data show CDR1 as SGHTA and CDR2 as FQGNSA. V lost 5 bases, J lost 7 bases, and 15 bases lay in between. This CDR3 is CASSAGVTGQPQHF. The CDR3 bases are TGTGCCAGCAGCGCAGGGGTAACGGGGCAGCCCCAGCATTTT.

This chain connects TRBV11-3 to TRBJ2-3; D not resolved. Trimming stripped 5 bases from V and 0 bases from J, with 9 bases between. This CDR3 has 14 residues. Per the germline V gene, CDR1 is SGHNT and CDR2 is YENEEA. The CDR3, as DNA: TGTGCCAGCAGCAGGAGTGCTAGCACAGATACGCAGTATTTT. It translates to CASSRSASTDTQYF.

The rearrangement joins TRBV6-5 to TRBJ2-3; 10 bases match TRBD1. With 2 bases clipped from V and 4 bases from J, the junction kept 6 bases outside the gene matches. The CDR3 is made up of 16 amino acids. Germline V CDR1 and CDR2: MNHEY, SVGAGI. CDR3 sequence: CASSYGDRGGADTQYF. CDR3 DNA: TGTGCCAGCAGTTACGGGGACAGGGGAGGGGCAGATACGCAGTATTTT.

J is TRBJ1-2 and V is TRBV18; the D gene is possibly TRBD1 (6 bases). Per the germline V gene, CDR1 is KGHSH and CDR2 is LQKENI. This CDR3 has 15 residues. Trimming stripped 0 bases from V and 4 bases from J, with 12 bases between. As DNA, the CDR3 is TGTGCCAGCTCACCACCGCCAGGGGCGGGCTATGGCTACACCTTC. This codes for CASSPPPGAGYGYTF.

J is TRBJ2-1 and V is TRBV5-4; 7 nucleotides line up with TRBD2. Trimming took 2 bases from V and 8 from J; bases not matched to a gene: 10. Germline V lookup: CDR1 SGHNT, CDR2 YYREEE (reference sequence). The CDR3 consists of 15 residues. The CDR3 sequence is CASSLSFAGVDEQFF. The DNA of the CDR3 is TGTGCCAGCAGCTTATCCTTTGCGGGGGTGGATGAGCAGTTCTTC. The complete variable domain, with remaining parts taken from reference TRBV5-4 and TRBJ2-1, reads ETGVTQSPTHLIKTRGQQVTLRCSSQSGHNTVSWYQQALGQGPQFIFQYYREEENGRGNFPPRFSGLQFPNYSSELNVNALELDDSALYLCASSLSFAGVDEQFFGPGTRLTVL.

V gene TRBV7-2 combines with J gene TRBJ1-1; 7 positions match TRBD1. The V and J ends lost 4 bases and 1 base, in that order; junction bases with no gene match: 6. Germline V gene data show CDR1 as SGHTA and CDR2 as FQGNSA. The CDR3 contains 15 residues. In DNA, the CDR3 is TGTGCCAGCAGCTCAGGCAGGGGGAGGAACACTGAAGCTTTCTTT. Amino acid sequence: CASSSGRGRNTEAFF.

In its sample, this clone was seen once. This chain joins TRBV5-1 and TRBJ2-1; 7 nucleotides match TRBD1. Germline trimming cut 6 bases from V and 4 bases from J; bases unmatched to any gene: 13. Germline loops: CDR1 SGHRS, CDR2 YFSETQ. The CDR3 totals 16 residues. The DNA for the CDR3 is TGCGCCAGCACCCATTTCCGGGACAGAGGATACAATGAGCAGTTCTTC. Its translation: CASTHFRDRGYNEQFF.

The rearrangement joins TRBV14 to TRBJ1-5, with 9 positions matching TRBD1. The V and J ends lost 4 bases and 5 bases, in that order; junction bases with no gene match: 21. The CDR3 has 20 amino acids. Germline loops: CDR1 SGHDN, CDR2 FVKESK. The CDR3 spells CASSLSRTGGAIGGYQPQHF. The CDR3 DNA reads as TGTGCCAGCAGCCTCAGCCGCACAGGGGGCGCGATAGGGGGATATCAGCCCCAGCATTTT.

With respect to this clone: The identical CDR3 is also encoded by other nucleotide sequences in the sample. The genes are TRBV6-5 and TRBJ1-1, with 8 bases that match TRBD1. With V trimmed by 6 bases and J by 5 bases, 5 bases remained unmatched. This CDR3 region has 13 residues. CDR1 MNHEY and CDR2 SVGAGI come from the germline V gene. CDR3 DNA: TGTGCCAGCAGGGTTACAGGGGGAACTGAAGCTTTCTTT. Its translation is CASRVTGGTEAFF.

The gene calls are TRBV19 and TRBJ2-4; D gene ambiguous. The CDR3 runs to 16 residues. With 3 bases removed from V and 0 bases from J, the gap between germline ends came to 12 bases. In germline, CDR1 is LNHDA, CDR2 SQIVND (reference sequence). CDR3: CASSITGILAKNIQYF. CDR3 in DNA: TGTGCCAGTAGTATTACGGGTATTCTAGCCAAAAACATTCAGTACTTC. The full variable domain, completed using reference TRBV19 and TRBJ2-4, is DGGITQSPKYLFRKEGQNVTLSCEQNLNHDAMYWYRQDPGQGLRLIYYSQIVNDFQKGDIAEGYSVSREKKESFPLTVTSAQKNPTAFYLCASSITGILAKNIQYFGAGTRLSVL.

V gene TRBV4-3 combines with J gene TRBJ1-3; no reliable D call. CDR1 and CDR2 from the germline V gene are LGHNA and YSLEER. This CDR3 contains 18 residues. V was cut by 0 bases and J by 0 bases, with 15 bases left in between. The DNA for the CDR3 is TGCGCCAGCAGCCAAGATCCTCCCCACAGCCGCTCTGGAAACACCATATATTTT. It is translated as CASSQDPPHSRSGNTIYF.

This clone came up once. This chain uses TRBV9 with TRBJ1-5; D call uncertain. Looked up from germline, CDR1 is SGDLS and CDR2 is YYNGEE. V was pared by 0 bases and J by 2 bases, with 6 bases between. This CDR3 region has 14 residues. The CDR3 protein is CASSVVARNQPQHF. The CDR3 DNA reads as TGTGCCAGCAGCGTAGTGGCCCGCAATCAGCCCCAGCATTTT.

The chain carries TRBV29-1 and TRBJ1-2; no definite D call. In germline, CDR1 is SQVTM, CDR2 ANQGSEA. V was pared by 0 bases and J by 8 bases, with 10 bases between. This CDR3 is built from 12 residues. CDR3 amino acids: CSVEDRTAGYTF. Written as DNA, the CDR3 is TGCAGCGTTGAAGATAGAACAGCCGGCTACACCTTC.

J is TRBJ2-3 and V is TRBV20-1; 10 positions agree with TRBD2. With 7 bases clipped from V and 3 bases from J, the junction kept 13 bases outside the gene matches. The germline V gene encodes CDR1 DFQATT and CDR2 SNEGSKA (reference sequence). The CDR3 runs 16 residues. CDR3 sequence: CSVSSGGSSRTDTQYF. For the CDR3, the DNA is TGCAGTGTTAGTAGCGGGGGGTCTAGCAGAACAGATACGCAGTATTTT.

This clone showed up just once. The rearrangement joins TRBV19 to TRBJ1-1, with 7 nucleotides matching TRBD1. The germline gives CDR1 LNHDA, CDR2 SQIVND (reference sequence). This CDR3 has 15 residues. J lost 2 bases, V lost 4 bases, and 7 bases had no gene match. Written as DNA, the CDR3 is TGTGCCAGTAGTAAGGGTACAGGGGCTAACACTGAAGCTTTCTTT. It translates to CASSKGTGANTEAFF. Variable domain in full (rest from reference TRBV19 and TRBJ1-1): DGGITQSPKYLFRKEGQNVTLSCEQNLNHDAMYWYRQDPGQGLRLIYYSQIVNDFQKGDIAEGYSVSREKKESFPLTVTSAQKNPTAFYLCASSKGTGANTEAFFGQGTRLTVV.

This clone was seen a few times. The rearrangement uses TRBV2 and TRBJ1-1, with TRBD1 as a possible D gene (6 bases). V was pared by 7 bases and J by 4 bases, with 19 bases between. The CDR3 runs 15 residues. Germline CDR1 reads SNHLY; CDR2 reads FYNNEI. CDR3 residues: CASTSRGAGSTEAFF. The CDR3 DNA is TGTGCCAGCACCTCCAGGGGCGCCGGAAGCACTGAAGCTTTCTTT.

In DNA, the CDR3 is TGTGCCATCGTTGGAGCAAAGAACACTGAAGCTTTCTTT. Amino acid sequence: CAIVGAKNTEAFF. V and J are TRBV10-3 and TRBJ1-1; D remains unclear. The CDR3 spans 13 residues. Looked up from germline, CDR1 is ENHRY and CDR2 is SYGVKD. V was trimmed by 8 bases and J by 1 base, leaving 11 bases between them.

This chain joins TRBV11-2 and TRBJ1-6; D possibly corresponds to TRBD1 (6 bases). V shed 8 bases and J shed 0 bases, with 11 bases lying between them. Germline values: CDR1 SGHAT, CDR2 FQNNGV. The CDR3 sequence is 15 residues long. CDR3: CASSEDSSYNSPLHF. The CDR3 DNA reads TGTGCCAGCTCCGAGGACAGCTCCTATAATTCACCCCTCCACTTT.

The rearrangement links TRBV29-1 to TRBJ1-4; 9 nucleotides match TRBD1. Trimming at V came to 7 bases and at J to 2 bases, leaving 2 bases not matched to a gene. The CDR3 runs 13 residues. CDR1 is SQVTM, CDR2 ANQGSEA, per germline. The CDR3 region is CSAGQGTNEKLFF. The CDR3 nucleotides read TGCAGCGCCGGACAGGGGACTAATGAAAAACTGTTTTTT.

The chain couples TRBV27 to TRBJ1-4; 11 bases map to TRBD1. V was clipped by 5 bases and J by 8 bases; unmatched bases: 7. The CDR3 spans 15 residues. CDR1 and CDR2 (germline): MNHEY, SMNVEV (reference sequence). CDR3 in DNA: TGTGCCAGCAGTCCCTCGGACAGGGGGCGGGAAAAACTGTTTTTT. Protein sequence: CASSPSDRGREKLFF.

The rearrangement uses TRBV4-3 and TRBJ2-2; the match to TRBD2 covers 11 bases. This CDR3 spans 17 amino acids. The V segment lost 4 bases and the J segment 5 bases; nucleotides outside the gene matches: 9. CDR1 is LGHNA, CDR2 YSLEER, per germline. The CDR3: CASSRTVTSGDTGELFF. The CDR3 DNA follows: TGCGCCAGCAGCCGAACGGTGACTAGCGGGGATACCGGGGAGCTGTTTTTT.

The rearrangement joins TRBV14 to TRBJ1-5; no firm D call. The V gene's germline CDR1 is SGHDN and CDR2 FVKESK. Trimming removed 6 bases at V and 4 bases at J, with 7 bases between. The CDR3 totals 12 residues. The CDR3: CASRPINQPQHF. The DNA for the CDR3 is TGTGCCAGCAGACCTATTAATCAGCCCCAGCATTTT.

A remark on this clone: The sample contains more than one DNA sequence encoding this CDR3. V usage is TRBV7-3 and J usage is TRBJ1-1; maybe TRBD1 (6 bases). Trimming removed 6 bases from V and 1 base from J, with 9 bases in between. Per the germline V gene, CDR1 is SGHTA and CDR2 is FQGTGA. The CDR3 length is 13 residues. The CDR3 DNA is TGTGCCAGCAGTCTGACAGGGAACACTGAAGCTTTCTTT. Translating it yields CASSLTGNTEAFF. The full variable domain, rest sourced from reference TRBV7-3 and TRBJ1-1, is GAGVSQTPSNKVTEKGKYVELRCDPISGHTALYWYRQSLGQGPEFLIYFQGTGAADDSGLPNDRFFAVRPEGSVSTLKIQRTERGDSAVYLCASSLTGNTEAFFGQGTRLTVV.